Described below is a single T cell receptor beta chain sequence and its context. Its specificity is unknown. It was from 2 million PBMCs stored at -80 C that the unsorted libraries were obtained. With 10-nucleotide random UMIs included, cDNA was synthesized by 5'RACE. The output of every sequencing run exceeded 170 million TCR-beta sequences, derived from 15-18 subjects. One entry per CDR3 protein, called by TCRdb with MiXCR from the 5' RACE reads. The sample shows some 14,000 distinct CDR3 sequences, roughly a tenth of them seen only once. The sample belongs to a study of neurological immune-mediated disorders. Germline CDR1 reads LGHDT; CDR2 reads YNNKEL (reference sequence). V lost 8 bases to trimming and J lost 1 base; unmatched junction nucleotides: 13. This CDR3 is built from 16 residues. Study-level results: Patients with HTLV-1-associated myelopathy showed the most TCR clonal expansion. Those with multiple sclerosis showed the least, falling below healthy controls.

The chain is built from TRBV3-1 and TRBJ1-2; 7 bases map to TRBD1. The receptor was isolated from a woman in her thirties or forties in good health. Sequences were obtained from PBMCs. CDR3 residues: CASQDELTGFNYGYTF. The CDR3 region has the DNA TGTGCCAGCCAAGATGAACTGACAGGGTTTAACTATGGCTACACCTTC.